These 15 T cell receptor beta chains share one sample of origin, sequenced in a study of T cell responses to AZD1222 COVID-19 vaccine (dated by TCRdb to the early 2020s). The sample's time point label, decoded: baseline before first vaccination. Receptor libraries were prepared by the immunoSEQ multiplex PCR assay. What TCRdb holds here is the immuneACCESS table cut down to in-frame rearrangements. Part of the clones is not present; checked against another copy, under half of the missing clones reflect an unresolved V gene, and the others are unexplained. In all, the sample holds about 120,000 clones, and approximately 93% of those were seen once. The ten most abundant clones make up over 2.5% of the sample. This material consisted of peripheral blood, taken on day 0 of AZD1222 vaccination. These receptors were collected from an adult in good health.

V usage is TRBV4-1 and J usage is TRBJ1-6; D is unresolved. With 1 base removed from V and 3 bases from J, the gap between germline ends came to 13 bases. The CDR3 sequence is 17 residues long. CDR1 MGHRA and CDR2 YSYEKL come from the germline V gene. The CDR3 loop is CASSQGKSLGYNSPLHF. The CDR3 region has the DNA TGCGCCAGCAGCCAAGGAAAATCTTTGGGCTATAATTCACCCCTCCACTTT.

The chain couples TRBV27 to TRBJ2-3; D is perhaps TRBD1 (6 bases). The CDR3 extends over 15 amino acids. Germline assignment: CDR1 MNHEY and CDR2 SMNVEV (reference sequence). V lost 2 bases, J lost 8 bases, and 17 bases lay in between. This chain's CDR3 is CASSLGDRTAVTQYF. CDR3 bases: TGTGCCAGCAGTTTAGGAGACAGGACCGCAGTTACGCAGTATTTT.

This clone has just a few counts. The chain uses TRBV19 and TRBJ2-2, with D uncertain. Trimming removed 3 bases at V and 5 bases at J, with 4 bases between. The CDR3 covers 12 residues. Germline assignment: CDR1 LNHDA and CDR2 SQIVND (reference sequence). CDR3 nucleotide sequence: TGTGCCAGTAGTATGGGAACCGGGGAGCTGTTTTTT. As protein: CASSMGTGELFF.

V is TRBV3-1 (or the pseudogene TRBV3-2) and J is TRBJ1-5; D gene unclear. Germline V CDR1 and CDR2: LGHDT, YNNKEL (reference sequence). The ends were cut back, 4 bases at V and 9 bases at J, with 16 bases in the middle. This CDR3 is 14 amino acids long. The CDR3 spells CASSPGPKFPPQHF. The CDR3 nucleotides read TGTGCCAGCAGCCCCGGGCCTAAATTCCCGCCCCAGCATTTT.

The chain carries TRBV12-5 and TRBJ1-2, with D possibly matching TRBD1 (6 bases). This CDR3 has 15 residues. Germline V gene data show CDR1 as LGHNT and CDR2 as FRNRAP. The germline V and J ends were trimmed by 1 base and 1 base, with 10 bases remaining between them. In nucleotides, the CDR3 is TGTGCTAGTGGTTTGGAGACAGGCCTTAACTATGGCTACACCTTC. Amino acid sequence: CASGLETGLNYGYTF.

The chain has TRBV5-1 and TRBJ2-7; weak D call: TRBD2 (5 bases). With 2 bases removed from V and 1 base from J, the gap between germline ends came to 16 bases. Germline V CDR1 and CDR2: SGHRS, YFSETQ. CDR3 length: 16 amino acids. CDR3 region: CASSFTSGSSSYEQYF. The CDR3 DNA follows: TGCGCCAGCAGCTTTACCTCGGGGTCATCTTCCTACGAGCAGTACTTC.

This rearrangement joins TRBV7-6 to TRBJ2-2; D not resolved. CDR1 is SGHVS, CDR2 FNYEAQ, per germline. The germline V and J ends were trimmed by 5 bases and 7 bases, with 17 bases remaining between them. The length of the CDR3 is 15 residues. The CDR3 DNA reads as TGTGCCAGCAGCCCGAGGCCCCGAAGTCTCGGGGAGCTGTTTTTT. It codes for CASSPRPRSLGELFF.

This chain links TRBV11-1 with TRBJ2-1, with 11 positions matching TRBD2. The germline CDR1 and CDR2 sequences are SGHAT and FQDESV (reference sequence). The trim removed 5 bases at V and 4 bases at J, leaving 7 bases unmatched. The CDR3 is 16 residues long. The DNA for the CDR3 is TGTGCCAGCAGCCGATCGGGGACTAGCGGTTACAATGAGCAGTTCTTC. This codes for CASSRSGTSGYNEQFF.

The chain joins TRBV27 to TRBJ1-1; possibly TRBD1 for D (5 bases). Trimming pared 5 bases from V and 1 base from J, leaving 20 bases between. Germline V gives CDR1 MNHEY, CDR2 SMNVEV (reference sequence). This CDR3 is built from 17 residues. CDR3 DNA: TGTGCCAGCAGTCCTGGGACCTCCTTCCGGGGGAACACTGAAGCTTTCTTT. Translation: CASSPGTSFRGNTEAFF.

The V gene is TRBV5-4, the J gene TRBJ1-6; unclear D gene. CDR3 length: 14 residues. V gave up 4 bases and J gave up 7 bases, with 12 bases separating them. Germline-derived CDR1 and CDR2 are SGHNT and YYREEE (reference sequence). The CDR3 coding sequence is TGTGCCAGCAGCCCCATTGGGCCGAATTCACCCCTCCACTTT. Translated: CASSPIGPNSPLHF.

This clone has just one count. The rearrangement links TRBV10-3 to TRBJ2-1; TRBD2 aligns across 7 bases. The CDR3 has 14 residues. Looked up from germline, CDR1 is ENHRY and CDR2 is SYGVKD. J gave up 7 bases and V 6 bases, and 9 bases lay outside the gene matches. The CDR3 nucleotides read TGTGCCATCAGAAGTACGGGAGGCGGAAATGAGCAGTTCTTC. This codes for CAIRSTGGGNEQFF.

The genes are TRBV6-5 and TRBJ1-3; the D gene is possibly TRBD1 (5 bases). With 10 bases removed from V and 4 bases from J, the gap between germline ends came to 11 bases. This CDR3 comprises 12 residues. Per germline, CDR1 MNHEY and CDR2 SVGAGI. The chain's CDR3 is CAIRGVGNTIYF. Written as DNA, the CDR3 is TGTGCCATCAGAGGGGTGGGAAACACCATATATTTT.

The J gene is TRBJ1-2, the V gene TRBV19; no reliable D call. Looked up from germline, CDR1 is LNHDA and CDR2 is SQIVND (reference sequence). The CDR3 extends over 16 amino acids. Trimming removed 5 bases from V and 4 bases from J, with 20 bases in between. CDR3 protein: CASSSLNIRTRYGYTF. The CDR3, as DNA: TGTGCCAGTAGTTCTTTAAACATCAGGACCCGCTATGGCTACACCTTC.

The chain couples TRBV14 to TRBJ2-7; 13 bases are shared with TRBD2. V shed 4 bases, J shed 5 bases, and the junction held 14 bases outside the gene matches. The V gene's germline CDR1 is SGHDN and CDR2 FVKESK. CDR3 size: 18 residues. The CDR3 loop reads CASSLIGLAGAGVDEQYF. DNA of the CDR3: TGTGCCAGCAGCCTCATAGGACTAGCGGGAGCCGGGGTCGACGAGCAGTACTTC.

The chain recombines TRBV11-2 with TRBJ2-1; perhaps TRBD2 as D (6 bases). Trimming took off 0 bases at V and 8 bases at J, with 8 bases between the two ends. This CDR3 comprises 13 residues. CDR1 is SGHAT and CDR2 is FQNNGV in the germline V gene. DNA of the CDR3: TGTGCCAGCAGCTTAGATGGGACTTATGAGCAGTTCTTC. This gives the protein CASSLDGTYEQFF. Supplemented by reference TRBV11-2 and TRBJ2-1, the full variable domain reads EAGVAQSPRYKIIEKRQSVAFWCNPISGHATLYWYQQILGQGPKLLIQFQNNGVVDDSQLPKDRFSAERLKGVDSTLKIQPAKLEDSAVYLCASSLDGTYEQFFGPGTRLTVL.